These T cell receptor beta chains were read from a single sample in a study of T-cell reconstitution after alpha-beta-depleted transplantation in children. MiXCR, run by TCRdb on the PCR reads, gives a single entry per CDR3 protein. The sample carries about 240,000 distinct CDR3 sequences, over 20% recorded once. Sequences were derived from PBMCs, sampled before TCRalphabeta/CD19-depleted stem cell transplant. The receptors derive from a girl aged 2 to 10 with Fanconi anemia, due to receive a stem cell transplant. Each CDR3 is given with its conserved first and last residue. A D gene is named only where the DNA matches it firmly. Clone size is shown for a subset of rows, as once, few, many or a class of expanded clone.

>many|TRBD1|TRBJ2-7|TRBV6-2/TRBV6-3
TGTGCCAGCAGCTTGGACCGGGACAGGGACTACGAGCAGTACTTC
CASSLDRDRDYEQYF
>few|TRBD2|TRBJ2-3|TRBV7-6
TGTGCCAGCAGCCGTATAGCGGGATACACAGATACGCAGTATTTT
CASSRIAGYTDTQYF
>NA|TRBD2|TRBJ2-1|TRBV20-1
TGCAGTGCTGGCCAAACGCGGACTAGCGGGAGATATGAGCAGTTCTTC
CSAGQTRTSGRYEQFF
>many|TRBD2|TRBJ2-3|TRBV20-1
TGCAGTGCTGATAGCGGGAGTTATACGCAGTATTTT
CSADSGSYTQYF
>few|TRBD1|TRBJ2-7|TRBV20-1
TGCAGTGCTCCGACAGGGCGGTCCTACGAGCAGTACTTC
CSAPTGRSYEQYF
>NA|NA|TRBJ2-3|TRBV20-1
TGCAGTGCTACCGGGCCCCGGGGAGAGTTCACGCAGTATTTT
CSATGPRGEFTQYF
>once|NA|TRBJ2-2|TRBV7-9
TGTGCCAGCGGGGAGCTGTTTTTT
CASGELFF
>NA|NA|TRBJ2-3|TRBV5-1
TGCGCCAGCAGCCTGGCTCTGATCACAGATACGCAGTATTTT
CASSLALITDTQYF
>NA|NA|TRBJ2-5|TRBV29-1
TGCAGCGTTGACAGGAACTACCAAGAGACCCAGTACTTC
CSVDRNYQETQYF
>NA|NA|TRBJ2-1|TRBV29-1
TGCAGCGTTGAATTTGGCGGGGAGAGTCCCGACAATGAGCAGTTCTTC
CSVEFGGESPDNEQFF
>many|NA|TRBJ2-7|TRBV5-5
TGTGCCAGCAGCTGGGGCAGTGACGACCTGTCCTACGAGCAGTACTTC
CASSWGSDDLSYEQYF
>many|NA|TRBJ2-7|TRBV5-1
TGCGCCAGCAGCTCTATGTCGTCATCGGAGCAGTACTTC
CASSSMSSSEQYF
>many|NA|TRBJ1-6|TRBV20-1
TGCAGTGCTAGAGATACGGGGGGCCTTAGCCTCCACTTT
CSARDTGGLSLHF
>NA|NA|TRBJ2-6|TRBV6-5
TGTGCCAGCAGTTACAAGTGGGGCGGTGGGGCCAACGTCCTGACTTTC
CASSYKWGGGANVLTF
>many|NA|TRBJ1-2|TRBV6-5
TGTGCCAGCAGTTACGGGGGCTATGGCTACACCTTC
CASSYGGYGYTF
>NA|NA|TRBJ1-6|TRBV29-1
TGCAGCGTTGGTCCGGATTATAATTCACCCCTCCACTTT
CSVGPDYNSPLHF
>few|TRBD1|TRBJ2-5|TRBV6-1
TGTGCCAGCAGTCCCACAGGGGTATCGGAGACCCAGTACTTC
CASSPTGVSETQYF
>NA|TRBD2|TRBJ2-5|TRBV6-2/TRBV6-3
TGTGCCAGCAGTACGCGGCGGGGGTCAGAGACCCAGTACTTC
CASSTRRGSETQYF
>many|TRBD1|TRBJ1-1|TRBV29-1
TGCAGCGTTGCAGGGGGGGACATGAACACTGAAGCTTTCTTT
CSVAGGDMNTEAFF
>few|NA|TRBJ1-4|TRBV29-1
TGCAGCGACACTACCGAGAGCCGACTTGCTTTT
CSDTTESRLAF
>many|NA|TRBJ2-7|TRBV27
TGTGCCAGCAGCTCGCAATTGGCGGGGCACGAGCAGTACTTC
CASSSQLAGHEQYF
>few|TRBD2|TRBJ2-1|TRBV18
TGTGCCAGCTCGACTCGGGGGGGCCTTTGGTCCTACAATGAGCAGTTCTTC
CASSTRGGLWSYNEQFF
>many|NA|TRBJ2-6|TRBV12-3/TRBV12-4
TGTGCCAGCAGTTTAGGGTTGTCCTCTGGGGCCAACGTCCTGACTTTC
CASSLGLSSGANVLTF
>few|TRBD2|TRBJ2-3|TRBV5-1
TGCGCCAGCAGGTTGCTAACTAGCGGGGATGCAGATACGCAGTATTTT
CASRLLTSGDADTQYF
>NA|TRBD2|TRBJ2-7|TRBV5-1
TGCGCCAGCAGCTTGGATGGACTAGCGGGCGAGCAGTACTTC
CASSLDGLAGEQYF
>NA|NA|TRBJ2-7|TRBV20-1
TGCAGTGCTATCGACATTCGAGGCTACGAGCAGTACTTC
CSAIDIRGYEQYF
>many|NA|TRBJ2-1|TRBV29-1
TGCAGCGTTGTCCGGGGAATCTATGAGCAGTTCTTC
CSVVRGIYEQFF
>NA|NA|TRBJ1-2|TRBV3-1
TGTGCCAGCAGCCAAGACGGGCAGTTTAACTATGGCTACACCTTC
CASSQDGQFNYGYTF
>NA|NA|TRBJ1-2|TRBV25-1
TGTGCCAGCAGTGAATCCGTCAGTTTCTCAGGCTACACCTTC
CASSESVSFSGYTF
>NA|NA|TRBJ1-1|TRBV29-1
TGCAGCGTTGAAGGGCAGGCCCCCGAAGCTTTCTTT
CSVEGQAPEAFF
>many|TRBD1|TRBJ2-2|TRBV20-1
TGCAGTGCTAGGGGTGTGGGGACAGGCCTCACCGGGGAGCTGTTTTTT
CSARGVGTGLTGELFF
>many|NA|TRBJ1-2|TRBV29-1
TGCAGCGTTCCGACGGGGGGCTACACCTTC
CSVPTGGYTF
>NA|NA|TRBJ2-1|TRBV4-2
TGTGCCAGCAGCCAAGACAGGGATGAGCAGTTCTTC
CASSQDRDEQFF
>few|TRBD1|TRBJ1-1|TRBV12-5
TGTGCTAGTGGTTTTTCGACAGGGTACATCACTGAAGCTTTCTTT
CASGFSTGYITEAFF
>many|NA|TRBJ1-3|TRBV12-3/TRBV12-4
TGTGCCAGCAGTCCCATGGGTAACGGAATCTCTGGAAACACCATATATTTT
CASSPMGNGISGNTIYF